This T cell receptor (beta chain) was retrieved from a study of blood T cell repertoires in COVID-19. Whole-study context: Acute and convalescent COVID-19 samples came from the United States, Italy and Spain.

In the authors' workflow: By means of reference gene primer amplification, nucleated cell counts were estimated. Using immunoSEQ multiplex PCR, the repertoire was profiled, and TCRdb retains in-frame clones only, with some absent. Clonal size and the V and J genes are those of that table, whereas D and trimming came from the DNA. The sample contains 200,000 to 250,000 clones, less than 90% of which appear only once. There are 20 residues in the CDR3. The rearrangement links TRBV21-1 to TRBJ1-3. TRBV21-1 constitutes a pseudogene. What was sequenced was PBMCs or T cells enriched from blood (not recorded which). The clonotype originates from a woman aged 40 to 55 who had recovered from COVID-19. CDR3 region: CASSKHFSGWFMGGENTIYF. As DNA, the CDR3 is TGTGCCAGCAGCAAACACTTTTCGGGCTGGTTTATGGGAGGTGAAAACACCATATATTTT.